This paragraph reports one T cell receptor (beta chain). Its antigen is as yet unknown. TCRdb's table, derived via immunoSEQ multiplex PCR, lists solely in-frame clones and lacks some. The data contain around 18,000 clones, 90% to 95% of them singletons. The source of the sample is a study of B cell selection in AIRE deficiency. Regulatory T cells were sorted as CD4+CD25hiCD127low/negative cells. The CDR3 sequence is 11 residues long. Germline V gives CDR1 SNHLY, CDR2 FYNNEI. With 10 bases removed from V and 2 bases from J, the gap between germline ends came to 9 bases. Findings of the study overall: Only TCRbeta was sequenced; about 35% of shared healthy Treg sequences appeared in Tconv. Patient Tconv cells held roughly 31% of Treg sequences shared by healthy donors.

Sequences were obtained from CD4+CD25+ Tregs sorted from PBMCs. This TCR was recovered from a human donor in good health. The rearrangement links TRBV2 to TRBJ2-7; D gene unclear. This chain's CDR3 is CATRGTYEQYF. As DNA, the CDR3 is TGTGCCACGAGAGGAACCTACGAGCAGTACTTC.